The 12 T cell receptor beta chains below come from one sample, sequenced in a study of Ad26.COV2.S vaccination and SARS-CoV-2 variants. The sample's treatment: some 20 received Ad26.COV2.S at low or high dose, single or two shots; 5 received placebo; per-sample allocation not given. Sampling was performed 63 days after the first vaccine or placebo injection. Repertoires were generated with immunoSEQ multiplex PCR, while TCRdb's copy carries only in-frame clones and drops some. Of 400,000 to 500,000 clones in the sample, roughly nine tenths were seen once. The sequences come from peripheral blood, collected in a trial of Ad26.COV2.S vaccine versus placebo. These receptors were collected from a person aged 18 to 59 who received the Ad26.COV2.S COVID-19 vaccine or a placebo.

The chain is built from TRBV5-5 and TRBJ2-7; 9 bases agree with TRBD1. Germline V gene lookup returns CDR1 SGHKS and CDR2 YYEKEE (reference sequence). Trimming at V came to 6 bases and at J to 5 bases, leaving 9 bases not matched to a gene. This CDR3 spans 14 amino acids. The chain's CDR3 is CASTPMGTGNEQYF. DNA for the CDR3: TGTGCCAGCACCCCGATGGGGACAGGGAACGAGCAGTACTTC.

V and J are TRBV19 and TRBJ1-2; TRBD1 is a possible D gene (6 bases). The CDR3 extends over 16 amino acids. The V gene's germline CDR1 is LNHDA and CDR2 SQIVND (reference sequence). V gave up 0 bases and J gave up 4 bases, with 15 bases separating them. This CDR3 reads CASSIDRTGSVYGYTF. The CDR3 bases are TGTGCCAGTAGTATAGATCGTACAGGGTCGGTCTATGGCTACACCTTC.

The genes are TRBV10-3 and TRBJ2-1; a weak D match, TRBD1 (6 bases). The V gene lost 6 bases and the J gene lost 6 bases, with 18 bases spanning the gap. The CDR3 has 15 residues. Germline V gives CDR1 ENHRY, CDR2 SYGVKD. The CDR3 sequence: CAIRRGGEGFNEQFF. The CDR3 region has the DNA TGTGCCATCAGGAGAGGGGGAGAGGGATTCAATGAGCAGTTCTTC.

The V gene is TRBV7-9, the J gene TRBJ2-1; D is unclear. The CDR3 totals 12 residues. Germline V gives CDR1 SEHNR, CDR2 FQNEAQ (reference sequence). Trimming pared 5 bases from V and 9 bases from J, leaving 11 bases between. The CDR3 DNA is TGTGCCAGCAGCCTCCCGTCGGGTGAGCAGTTCTTC. It codes for CASSLPSGEQFF.

This clone was observed once. This chain links TRBV7-8 with TRBJ2-1; tentatively, D is TRBD1 (5 bases). This CDR3 comprises 15 residues. V gave up 5 bases and J gave up 2 bases, with 13 bases separating them. The germline CDR1 and CDR2 sequences are SGHVS and FQNEAQ. The CDR3 protein is CASSATESPYNEQFF. DNA for the CDR3: TGTGCCAGCAGCGCGACAGAATCCCCCTACAATGAGCAGTTCTTC.

This clone is a singleton in its sample. Sequence at one end of the junction differs from germline and may be a read error. The chain has TRBV18 and TRBJ2-7; 9 positions match TRBD1. This CDR3 is 16 amino acids long. The germline V gene has CDR1 KGHSH and CDR2 LQKENI. The CDR3: CASSPPGTGRIYEQYF. CDR3 coding DNA: TGTGCCAGCTCTCCACCCGGGACAGGGAGGATCTACGAGCAGTACTTC. The complete variable domain, with remaining parts taken from reference TRBV18 and TRBJ2-7, reads NAGVMQNPRHLVRRRGQEARLRCSPMKGHSHVYWYRQLPEEGLKFMVYLQKENIIDESGMPKERFSAEFPKEGPSILRIQQVVRGDSAAYFCASSPPGTGRIYEQYFGPGTRLTVT.

This clone was observed a few times. The chain is built from TRBV2 and TRBJ2-2, with D unresolved. Looked up from germline, CDR1 is SNHLY and CDR2 is FYNNEI. There are 16 residues in the CDR3. V was cut by 9 bases and J by 0 bases, with 17 bases left in between. The CDR3 is CASQAVGQSNTGELFF. The CDR3 nucleotides are TGTGCCAGTCAAGCCGTGGGTCAGTCGAACACCGGGGAGCTGTTTTTT.

In this sample, this clone turned up once. This chain connects TRBV19 to TRBJ1-2, with D perhaps matching TRBD1 (6 bases). The V gene lost 2 bases and the J gene lost 7 bases, with 17 bases spanning the gap. This CDR3 has 15 amino acids. Germline V CDR1 and CDR2: LNHDA, SQIVND (reference sequence). The CDR3 DNA sequence: TGTGCCAGTAGTATAATCTTTAGGCCAGGGGCTGGCTACACCTTC. This sequence encodes CASSIIFRPGAGYTF.

This chain joins TRBV10-3 and TRBJ2-1; possibly TRBD1 or TRBD2 for D (6 bases each). V lost 2 bases, J lost 4 bases, and 24 bases lay in between. The germline gives CDR1 ENHRY, CDR2 SYGVKD. The CDR3 is 19 residues long. The CDR3 coding sequence is TGTGCCATCAGTGAGCTAACCCGTGGGGGGCCCTTAGGTTACAATGAGCAGTTCTTC. Translation gives CAISELTRGGPLGYNEQFF.

The chain recombines TRBV19 with TRBJ2-5, with D perhaps matching TRBD1 (5 bases). Trimming left V 3 bases short and J 1 base short, with 9 bases between. CDR3 length: 14 amino acids. Germline CDR1 is LNHDA and CDR2 is SQIVND (reference sequence). The CDR3 DNA is TGTGCCAGTAGTATCTTGGGGCCCCAAGAGACCCAGTACTTC. Translating it yields CASSILGPQETQYF. Full variable domain (rest looked up from reference TRBV19 and TRBJ2-5): DGGITQSPKYLFRKEGQNVTLSCEQNLNHDAMYWYRQDPGQGLRLIYYSQIVNDFQKGDIAEGYSVSREKKESFPLTVTSAQKNPTAFYLCASSILGPQETQYFGPGTRLLVL.

The chain employs TRBV12-3 or TRBV12-4 and TRBJ2-1, with 8 bases identical to TRBD2. There are 12 residues in the CDR3. V lost 3 bases and J lost 10; bases outside the gene matches: 2. The CDR3 sequence is CASSLASGEQFF. DNA for the CDR3: TGTGCCAGCAGTTTGGCTAGCGGGGAGCAGTTCTTC.

The rearrangement joins TRBV16 to TRBJ1-4, with D unresolved. CDR1 KGHSY and CDR2 FQNENV come from the germline V gene. V was pared by 4 bases and J by 6 bases, with 15 bases between. This CDR3 region has 15 residues. CDR3 DNA: TGTGCCAGCAGCCTTTGGACGGGAACCCATGAAAAACTGTTTTTT. Translation gives CASSLWTGTHEKLFF.